This section outlines one T cell receptor beta chain sequence together with its context. As yet, its antigen is unknown. This sample was included in a study of shared clonotypes between healthy human individuals. Study conclusions and caveats: Owing to a small donor count, the genetic and exposure-history diversity represented was limited.

This CDR3 contains 16 residues. The V end was cut by 5 bases, the J end by 6 bases, with 23 bases between. The germline gives CDR1 PRHDT, CDR2 FYEKMQ (reference sequence). TCRdb's copy holds only in-frame clones and misses some; the assay was immunoSEQ multiplex PCR. The profile shows 850,000 to 1,200,000 clones, around 76% of them singletons. The donors, all of them Caucasian adults, lived in Nashville, Tennessee. The receptor comes from a man aged 18 to 35 in good health. The sequencing input was memory CD4+ T cells sorted from blood. Subset described: CD45RA-negative fraction. The chain employs TRBV13 and TRBJ2-7; D tentatively reads TRBD1 or TRBD2 (5 bases each). CDR3 loop: CASSRGWDGSLPEQYF. The CDR3 coding sequence is TGTGCCAGCAGCCGGGGATGGGACGGGTCTTTACCCGAGCAGTACTTC.